Presented here are 18 T cell receptor beta chains from one specimen sequenced in a study of blood T cell repertoires in COVID-19. Only in-frame clones appear in the TCRdb table, and some are missing; sequencing was by immunoSEQ multiplex PCR. The sample has roughly 300,000 clones, 70% to 90% seen once. Sequenced input: PBMCs or T cells enriched from blood (not recorded which). Receptor source: a woman aged 25 to 39 who had recovered from COVID-19.

J is TRBJ2-1 and V is TRBV10-3, with 11 bases matching TRBD2. Germline CDR1 reads ENHRY; CDR2 reads SYGVKD. V lost 2 bases, J lost 8 bases, and 17 bases stayed unmatched. The CDR3 is 19 amino acids. The CDR3 is CAISEGFGGSGGAVDEQFF. CDR3 in DNA: TGTGCCATCAGTGAGGGATTTGGGGGTAGCGGGGGGGCCGTGGATGAGCAGTTCTTC.

This chain connects TRBV7-3 to TRBJ2-3; 9 positions match TRBD1. This CDR3 has 15 residues. Germline V gene sequence: CDR1 SGHTA, CDR2 FQGTGA. The trim removed 2 bases at V and 4 bases at J, leaving 4 bases unmatched. The CDR3 here is CASSLGTGRSDTQYF. The CDR3, as DNA: TGTGCCAGCAGCTTAGGGACAGGGAGATCAGATACGCAGTATTTT.

The genes are TRBV12-3 or TRBV12-4 and TRBJ1-5; no firm D call. The CDR3 is 12 amino acids. The V gene lost 6 bases and the J gene lost 11 bases, with 14 bases spanning the gap. CDR3 sequence (DNA): TGTGCCAGCAGCCGTAGAAGTACAGCCCAGCATTTT. Amino acids: CASSRRSTAQHF.

The chain recombines TRBV14 with TRBJ1-1, with a possible D match to TRBD1 (6 bases). Germline CDR1 reads SGHDN; CDR2 reads FVKESK. Trimming took 2 bases from V and 11 from J, leaving 15 bases between them. The CDR3 runs to 13 residues. This chain's CDR3 is CASSQSRGYAAFF. CDR3 in DNA: TGTGCCAGCAGCCAATCCAGGGGCTACGCGGCTTTCTTT.

The V and J genes are TRBV11-3 and TRBJ1-1; D gene ambiguous. Germline lookup yields CDR1 SGHNT and CDR2 YENEEA. There are 15 residues in the CDR3. V gave up 8 bases and J gave up 0 bases, with 16 bases separating them. For the CDR3, the DNA is TGTGCCAGCGGAGGGATCCCTCCAATGAACACTGAAGCTTTCTTT. Protein: CASGGIPPMNTEAFF. Supplemented by reference TRBV11-3 and TRBJ1-1, the full variable domain reads EAGVVQSPRYKIIEKKQPVAFWCNPISGHNTLYWYLQNLGQGPELLIRYENEEAVDDSQLPKDRFSAERLKGVDSTLKIQPAELGDSAVYLCASGGIPPMNTEAFFGQGTRLTVV.

The chain links TRBV2 to TRBJ2-7, with D possibly being TRBD1 (5 bases). The ends were cut back, 6 bases at V and 0 bases at J, with 12 bases in the middle. This CDR3 contains 14 residues. CDR1 is SNHLY and CDR2 is FYNNEI in the germline V gene. The CDR3 sequence: CASREQANSYEQYF. Here the CDR3 DNA reads TGTGCCAGCAGGGAACAGGCTAACTCCTACGAGCAGTACTTC.

V and J are TRBV7-8 and TRBJ2-7; D not certain. The CDR3 contains 14 residues. V gave up 1 base and J gave up 0 bases, with 7 bases separating them. CDR1 is SGHVS and CDR2 is FQNEAQ in the germline V gene. CDR3 in DNA: TGTGCCAGCAGCTTAGGAGATAGCTCCTACGAGCAGTACTTC. Protein: CASSLGDSSYEQYF.

The chain links TRBV7-9 to TRBJ1-4; D is unclear. V was trimmed by 6 bases and J by 5 bases, leaving 13 bases between them. This CDR3 is built from 14 residues. Germline values: CDR1 SEHNR, CDR2 FQNEAQ (reference sequence). The CDR3 spells CASRPTAPNEKLFF. DNA for the CDR3: TGTGCCAGCAGACCAACTGCACCAAATGAAAAACTGTTTTTT.

This clone appeared a few times. The chain is built from TRBV5-5 and TRBJ1-1; D uncertain. The germline V gene encodes CDR1 SGHKS and CDR2 YYEKEE (reference sequence). Trimming took 5 bases from V and 4 from J, leaving 12 bases between them. The CDR3 is 13 amino acids. The DNA of the CDR3 is TGTGCCAGCAGTTTTTATACAAGCACTGAAGCTTTCTTT. Translating it yields CASSFYTSTEAFF.

This chain connects TRBV6-5 to TRBJ1-2; 9 bases map to TRBD1. V dropped 5 bases and J dropped 5; count of bases not matched to a gene: 6. The germline V gene has CDR1 MNHEY and CDR2 SVGAGI. This CDR3 region has 14 residues. DNA for the CDR3: TGTGCCAGCAGTCTGGACAGGGGATCGTATGGCTACACCTTC. As protein: CASSLDRGSYGYTF.

The rearrangement joins TRBV29-1 to TRBJ2-1; 7 bases fit TRBD2. In germline, CDR1 is SQVTM, CDR2 ANQGSEA. The CDR3 covers 14 residues. V shed 3 bases, J shed 2 bases, and the junction held 4 bases outside the gene matches. CDR3 amino acids: CSVEAGVPYNEQFF. The DNA of the CDR3 is TGCAGCGTTGAGGCGGGGGTCCCCTACAATGAGCAGTTCTTC.

J is TRBJ2-1 and V is TRBV18, with D possibly being TRBD1 (5 bases). The CDR3 totals 18 residues. Germline CDR1 KGHSH, CDR2 LQKENI. Trimming removed 6 bases from V and 9 bases from J, with 30 bases in between. In DNA form, the CDR3 reads TGTGCCAGCTCCCAGGGTCTTCGAGAAGGGGCAGAGTCGGTTGAGCAGTTCTTC. It specifies CASSQGLREGAESVEQFF.

The rearrangement joins TRBV28 to TRBJ2-5; D is unresolved. Germline CDR1 and CDR2: MDHEN and SYDVKM. The CDR3 is 14 residues long. V lost 3 bases and J 4 bases, leaving 12 bases between the germline ends. CDR3 DNA sequence: TGTGCCAGCAGTTTTAGAATAAACAGAGAGACCCAGTACTTC. Protein product: CASSFRINRETQYF.

This clone was detected only a few times. The chain's CDR3 is CASSPGPGHQGGSNYGYTF. The CDR3 coding sequence is TGTGCCAGTAGTCCCGGGCCGGGACACCAAGGGGGAAGCAACTATGGCTACACCTTC. This chain joins TRBV19 and TRBJ1-2; D is possibly TRBD1 (6 bases). The V and J ends lost 5 bases and 2 bases respectively, with 27 bases between them. The germline V gene encodes CDR1 LNHDA and CDR2 SQIVND (reference sequence). There are 19 residues in the CDR3.

The J gene is TRBJ2-1, the V gene TRBV7-3; TRBD2 matches 7 bases. The germline gives CDR1 SGHTA, CDR2 FQGTGA. The CDR3 is 12 residues long. V dropped 5 bases and J dropped 8; count of bases not matched to a gene: 3. The CDR3 DNA reads TGTGCCAGCAGCCCTGCGGGGGATGAGCAGTTCTTC. Translating it yields CASSPAGDEQFF.

The chain combines TRBV5-3 with TRBJ1-2; TRBD1 agrees at 7 bases. TRBV5-3 is an ORF, with its function uncertain. The CDR3 totals 18 residues. With 0 bases clipped from V and 2 bases from J, the junction kept 13 bases outside the gene matches. CDR3 protein: CARSLGVRQGVVNYGYTF. The CDR3 DNA is TGTGCCAGAAGCTTGGGGGTACGCCAGGGGGTAGTGAACTATGGCTACACCTTC.

This chain connects TRBV5-1 to TRBJ1-1; possible D gene TRBD1, 6 bases. The CDR3 sequence is 13 residues long. V lost 4 bases and J lost 1, with 8 bases in between. CDR1 is SGHRS and CDR2 is YFSETQ in the germline V gene. The CDR3 sequence is CASSTTGNTEAFF. The CDR3 DNA sequence: TGCGCCAGCAGCACGACAGGGAACACTGAAGCTTTCTTT. Looking up the rest from reference TRBV5-1 and TRBJ1-1 gives the full variable domain: KAGVTQTPRYLIKTRGQQVTLSCSPISGHRSVSWYQQTPGQGLQFLFEYFSETQRNKGNFPGRFSGRQFSNSRSEMNVSTLELGDSALYLCASSTTGNTEAFFGQGTRLTVV.

This clone showed up just once. This rearrangement joins TRBV7-9 to TRBJ2-7; 9 nucleotides align to TRBD1. Germline V gene lookup returns CDR1 SEHNR and CDR2 FQNEAQ (reference sequence). The CDR3 sequence is 14 residues long. V gave up 3 bases and J gave up 5 bases; unmatched junction bases: 5. CDR3 region: CASSLTGGVDEQYF. The CDR3 DNA reads TGTGCCAGCAGCTTGACAGGGGGGGTGGACGAGCAGTACTTC.